This section outlines one T cell receptor (beta chain) sequence together with its context. Its antigen remains undetermined. No per-base quality is available; no much larger clone lies one base away. CD8 naive samples consisted of CD45RO-negative cells that were positively selected for CCR7, yielding a CD45RA+CCR7+ population without TemRA cells. Healthy HIV-negative adults with no recently reported acute infections or vaccinations were included as donors. Only Caucasian adults living in Nashville, Tennessee, USA were represented among the donors. After blood collection by leukapheresis, PBMCs were isolated using Ficoll-Histopaque density gradient centrifugation and then cryopreserved in the vapor phase of liquid nitrogen. Analytical flow cytometry was used to check the purity and quantity of each magnetically sorted T cell population. From each sorted fraction, genomic DNA was isolated and quantified by UV absorbance on a Nanodrop 2000c.

This sample stems from a study of shared clonotypes between healthy human individuals (dated by TCRdb to 2020 to 2021). For the study in its entirety: The cohort included three men and a couple of women between 18 and 49 years of age. For each donor, three plates each were used for CD4 naive and CD4 memory, two plates were used for CD8 naive, and one plate was used for CD8 memory. To estimate repertoire size and how much clonotypes are shared between individuals, the study performed deep sequencing of blood TCR repertoires from roughly five healthy adults. Different laboratories and diverse techniques were used to prepare libraries and sequence TCR repertoires, to increase sequencing depth and limit assay-specific biases. Per donor, leukapheresis produced somewhere between about 0.9 and 9 billion PBMCs.

The CDR3 numbers 13 residues from cysteine through phenylalanine. Just the 39-base CDR3 DNA is kept, in frame starting at base 1. V and J lose 0 bases and 3 bases, and a span of 5 bases separates them. As encoded in the germline V gene, CDR1 is MGHDK while CDR2 is SYGVNS. Using the deep immunoSEQ assay, TCR CDR3 regions were amplified from genomic DNA by multiplex PCR. For each cell subset, the extracted genomic DNA was distributed evenly across all wells of several immunoSEQ 96-well plates, and each plate served as one replicate. For sorted subsets, around 0.2 ug of genomic DNA, equivalent to 25,000 to 30,000 T cell genomes, went into each replicate PCR. The purified libraries were quantified using a Qubit 3.0 fluorometer, sized with a Bioanalyzer 2100, and then quantified again using the KAPA Library Quantification kit. A separate single-read 150-cycle Illumina NextSeq 550 flow cell was used to sequence each immunoSEQ 96-well plate. The paper's data handling went like this. Because the immunoSEQ output held only junctional sequences and lacked quality scores, the filtering could not match the filtering applied to full-length reads. Sequences were annotated with PyIR, a Python wrapper for IgBLAST v1.9, and V/J genes and CDR3 were assigned using IMGT germline references. Reads with weak V/J assignments (E-value above 1e-6), missing CDR3, stop codons, out-of-frame junctions, or ambiguous translated residues were removed. V3J clonotypes were defined as sequences sharing the same inferred V gene, J gene, and CDR3 amino acid sequence. Percentage overlap between repertoires was calculated by dividing the number of shared unique clonotypes by the size of the smaller repertoire. Repertoire richness was assessed with RTK rarefaction, the Chao1 estimator, and Recon v2.1 estimates of unobserved clonotypes. OLGA was used to compute generation probabilities for all TCRbeta clonotypes that the gDNA method yielded from a handful of donors. TCRdb took over this immuneACCESS table, retaining in-frame rearrangements with V and J assigned. Such tables are incomplete; in checked studies, under half of the missing clones stem from an unresolved V gene, and the remainder is unexplained. V and J calls plus clone size are reproduced from that table; the DNA served to infer D and trimming. A total of about 2 million clones appear in this sample, about 94% of them only once. The ten largest clones take up 0.85% to 1.3% of the sample.

Results and caveats for the whole study, not just this receptor: Clonotypes shared by all four sorted-subset donors showed higher generation probabilities than non-shared clonotypes. Incomplete sequencing was indicated by rarefaction of sorted-subset datasets, despite the large sequencing depth. Larger estimated clonotype richness was generally found for naive subsets than for memory subsets. Sharing across a few donors was observed for roughly 5.4% of naive CD4, 3% to 3.5% of naive CD8, 2% to 2.5% of memory CD4, and around 0.4% of memory CD8 clonotypes. Pairwise subsampling indicated that sequencing depth was expected to affect the degree of clonotype sharing among donors. Sampling was restricted to blood, and TCR repertoires in tissue are likely to differ from TCR repertoires in blood. Because the study included only a small number of donors, the genetic and exposure-history diversity represented was limited.

The material sequenced was naive CD8+ T cells sorted from blood. This specimen's cell subset or site label, per the study, means: CD45RA+CCR7+. This receptor was obtained from a man younger than 35 in good health. The rearrangement combines TRBV25-1 with TRBJ1-2, with no confident D gene call. The DNA sequence is TGTGCCAGCAGTGAATACGCGTACTATGGCTACACCTTC. This encodes CASSEYAYYGYTF.